A selection of T cell receptor beta chains follows, all from one sample in a study of blood T cell repertoires in COVID-19. Produced via immunoSEQ multiplex PCR; TCRdb's table is partial and in-frame only. The sample includes approximately 210,000 clones, roughly 79% of them seen just once. The specimen sequenced was PBMCs or T cells enriched from blood (not recorded which). These receptors came from a woman aged 50 to 60 with acute COVID-19. The CDR3 runs from the conserved cysteine through the conserved F or W. D genes are given only for firm matches. Clone size is not always given. Where it is, it says once, few, many or a class for expanded clones.

d_gene,j_gene,abundance,v_gene,CDR3aa,CDR3nt
TRBD1,TRBJ2-5,NA,TRBV28,CASRSTGALETQYF,TGTGCCAGCAGGTCAACAGGGGCCCTAGAGACCCAGTACTTC
TRBD1,TRBJ1-2,NA,TRBV6-5,CASSYQGAFYGYTF,TGTGCCAGCAGTTACCAGGGGGCTTTTTATGGCTACACCTTC
TRBD2,TRBJ2-3,NA,TRBV7-6,CASSGLGTDTQYF,TGTGCCAGCAGCGGACTAGGTACAGATACGCAGTATTTT
NA,TRBJ2-5,NA,TRBV6-2/TRBV6-3,CASSYLQGGAIRTQYF,TGTGCCAGCAGTTACCTTCAAGGGGGGGCCATTAGGACCCAGTACTTC
NA,TRBJ2-5,NA,TRBV12-5,CASGSSGWQETQYF,TGTGCTAGTGGTTCCTCAGGGTGGCAAGAGACCCAGTACTTC
NA,TRBJ2-5,NA,TRBV28,CASSPAPNGSGIETQYF,TGTGCCAGCAGTCCGGCCCCAAACGGGTCGGGTATCGAGACCCAGTACTTC
TRBD1,TRBJ1-6,NA,TRBV25-1,CASSEYTGGRSPLHF,TGTGCCAGCAGTGAATACACAGGGGGGCGTTCACCCCTCCACTTT
NA,TRBJ2-2,NA,TRBV11-2,CATNEQGPTGELFF,TGTGCCACCAATGAACAGGGACCCACCGGGGAGCTGTTTTTT
TRBD2,TRBJ2-5,NA,TRBV4-3,CASSPRGLGASGQETQYF,TGCGCCAGCAGCCCAAGAGGCCTCGGTGCTAGCGGTCAAGAGACCCAGTACTTC
TRBD1,TRBJ1-6,NA,TRBV10-3,CAIRAGQANSPLHF,TGTGCCATCAGGGCGGGACAGGCTAATTCACCCCTCCACTTT
TRBD2,TRBJ2-3,many,TRBV7-8,CASSLLSGGGTDTQYF,TGTGCCAGCAGCTTACTTAGCGGGGGAGGCACAGATACGCAGTATTTT